Detailed here is one T cell receptor (beta chain). The antigen is not known. Germline V gene lookup returns CDR1 GTSNPN and CDR2 SVGIG (reference sequence). The CDR3 is made up of 15 amino acids. V lost 5 bases, J lost 7 bases, and 18 bases lay in between. This sample is part of a study of T cell responses to AZD1222 COVID-19 vaccine. Only in-frame clones appear in the TCRdb table, and some are missing; sequencing was by immunoSEQ multiplex PCR. The table has around 140,000 clones, 80% to 90% seen once; the top ten hold 8%. General study results and limits: Reportedly, nearly half the spike-specific TCRs target unmutated variant regions. Repertoires were obtained only post-peak T cell response. Donors were mostly white British, more females; clonal diversity possibly underestimated. A rise in Spike-specific TCR breadth and depth followed two AZD1222 doses.

The V and J genes are TRBV30 and TRBJ1-6; no reliable D call. The sequence came from an adult in good health. Source: peripheral blood, taken on day 0 of AZD1222 vaccination. The CDR3 reads CAWALEGLGNSPLHF. CDR3 in DNA: TGTGCCTGGGCACTTGAGGGTTTGGGGAATTCACCCCTCCACTTT.